This T cell receptor beta chain was captured by sequencing in a study of cytomegalovirus exposure and HLA in healthy donors. Note on this clone: Its antigen is currently unknown.

General observations from the study: Published work reported that the classifier diagnosed cytomegalovirus status with high specificity and sensitivity.

Repertoires were generated with immunoSEQ multiplex PCR, while TCRdb's copy carries only in-frame clones and drops some. The table lists about 110,000 clones, around 85% of them singletons, with approximately 3% in the top ten. Unmatched junction bases numbered 7, after V lost 3 bases and J lost 6 bases. Germline V gene lookup returns CDR1 SGDLS and CDR2 YYNGEE. The CDR3 totals 15 residues. The TCR originated in a woman younger than 30 in good health and CMV-seronegative. The rearrangement joins TRBV9 to TRBJ1-5, with 9 positions matching TRBD1. What was sequenced was PBMCs. CDR3 sequence: CASSGGTGTFQPQHF. The CDR3 nucleotides read TGTGCCAGCAGCGGAGGGACAGGGACCTTTCAGCCCCAGCATTTT.